Sequencing of this T cell receptor (beta chain) was carried out in a study of PD-1 blockade in classical Hodgkin lymphoma. With no exception, relapse followed autologous stem cell transplantation in all patients, and brentuximab vedotin exposure varied. Negative selection with magnetic separation was used to purify CD4+ T cells from thawed PBMCs. Assay used: immunoSEQ multiplex PCR; TCRdb lists only in-frame clones, some missing. The sample has 25,000 to 35,000 clones; roughly 85% are singletons. The CDR3 covers 14 residues. The junction had 7 bases not matched to a gene; V was cut back by 4 bases and J by 8 bases. The germline V gene has CDR1 MRHNA and CDR2 SNTAGT.

The rearrangement uses TRBV6-4 and TRBJ2-2; 7 bases match TRBD2. This sequence was found in a human donor with classical Hodgkin lymphoma. The source was CD4+ T cells from blood, collected at baseline. The DNA of the CDR3 is TGTGCCAGCAGTGGACTAGCCGGAGGAGGGGAGCTGTTTTTT. Translating it yields CASSGLAGGGELFF.